A selection of T cell receptor beta chains follows, all from one sample in a study of T cells in Graves' hyperthyroidism and ophthalmopathy. TCRdb ran MiXCR on the multiplex PCR reads and lists one entry per CDR3 protein. The table shows under 300,000 distinct CDR3 sequences, with 25% to 30% occurring only once. The sequenced sample consisted of blood. These receptors came from a man in his forties with Graves' hyperthyroidism that later progressed to Graves' ophthalmopathy. Each CDR3 is given with its conserved first and last residue. Fields, in order: J gene, clone size, V gene, D gene, CDR3 protein, CDR3 DNA. The D gene is left open where the match is weak. Clone size is stated in some rows and not others, as once, few, many or a class when expanded.

j_call: TRBJ1-1
clone_size: few
v_call: TRBV10-2
d_call: -
cdr3_aa: CASAGGGARTEAFF
cdr3_nt: TGCGCCAGCGCCGGGGGGGGGGCTAGGACTGAAGCTTTCTTT

j_call: TRBJ2-7
clone_size: many
v_call: TRBV10-3
d_call: TRBD1
cdr3_aa: CAIRGTGGNEQYF
cdr3_nt: TGTGCCATCAGAGGGACAGGGGGGAACGAGCAGTACTTC

j_call: TRBJ1-1
clone_size: many
v_call: TRBV18
d_call: -
cdr3_aa: CASSPVGATEAFF
cdr3_nt: TGTGCCAGCTCACCAGTCGGGGCCACTGAAGCTTTCTTT

j_call: TRBJ2-7
clone_size: few
v_call: TRBV24-1
d_call: -
cdr3_aa: CATSDPTDSEQYF
cdr3_nt: TGTGCCACCAGTGACCCGACAGATTCCGAGCAGTACTTC

j_call: TRBJ1-1
clone_size: once
v_call: TRBV2
d_call: -
cdr3_aa: CASSEEGRFAFF
cdr3_nt: TGTGCCAGCAGTGAAGAGGGCCGGTTCGCTTTCTTT

j_call: TRBJ2-7
clone_size: many
v_call: TRBV10-3
d_call: -
cdr3_aa: CAISEGTFSYEQYF
cdr3_nt: TGTGCCATCAGTGAAGGGACCTTCTCCTACGAGCAGTACTTC

j_call: TRBJ1-2
clone_size: many
v_call: TRBV25-1
d_call: -
cdr3_aa: CASSESPPNGYTF
cdr3_nt: TGTGCCAGCAGTGAATCCCCCCCGAATGGCTACACCTTC

j_call: TRBJ2-2
clone_size: -
v_call: TRBV5-5
d_call: -
cdr3_aa: CASNNQGNGELFF
cdr3_nt: TGTGCCAGCAACAATCAGGGTAACGGGGAGCTGTTTTTT

j_call: TRBJ2-6
clone_size: -
v_call: TRBV12-3/TRBV12-4
d_call: TRBD1
cdr3_aa: CASSSVVGTAQSGANVLTF
cdr3_nt: TGTGCCAGCAGTTCGGTGGTTGGGACAGCTCAATCTGGGGCCAACGTCCTGACTTTC

j_call: TRBJ1-3
clone_size: -
v_call: TRBV27
d_call: -
cdr3_aa: CASRSLRSGNTIYF
cdr3_nt: TGTGCCAGCAGGAGCTTGCGTTCTGGAAACACCATATATTTT

j_call: TRBJ2-2
clone_size: -
v_call: TRBV11-2
d_call: TRBD2
cdr3_aa: CASSFLAGATGELFF
cdr3_nt: TGTGCCAGCAGCTTCCTAGCGGGTGCCACCGGGGAGCTGTTTTTT

j_call: TRBJ2-2
clone_size: many
v_call: TRBV18
d_call: -
cdr3_aa: CASSPSSRGRPANTGELFF
cdr3_nt: TGTGCCAGCTCACCCTCTTCCCGGGGGCGACCTGCGAACACCGGGGAGCTGTTTTTT

j_call: TRBJ2-5
clone_size: -
v_call: TRBV10-3
d_call: -
cdr3_aa: CAISEGGAQETQYF
cdr3_nt: TGTGCCATCAGTGAGGGGGGGGCTCAAGAGACCCAGTACTTC

j_call: TRBJ2-5
clone_size: -
v_call: TRBV7-2
d_call: -
cdr3_aa: CASSLGGSRATQYF
cdr3_nt: TGTGCCAGCAGCTTAGGGGGGAGTCGCGCGACCCAGTACTTC

j_call: TRBJ2-7
clone_size: -
v_call: TRBV27
d_call: -
cdr3_aa: CASSWGALREQYF
cdr3_nt: TGTGCCAGCAGTTGGGGGGCTTTACGCGAGCAGTACTTC

j_call: TRBJ1-5
clone_size: many
v_call: TRBV29-1
d_call: -
cdr3_aa: CSVRTGPEQPQHF
cdr3_nt: TGCAGCGTCCGGACCGGGCCGGAGCAGCCCCAGCATTTT

j_call: TRBJ1-6
clone_size: -
v_call: TRBV7-4
d_call: TRBD1
cdr3_aa: CASSPNPGQDGSPLHF
cdr3_nt: TGTGCCAGCAGCCCGAACCCGGGACAGGATGGTTCACCCCTCCACTTT

j_call: TRBJ2-7
clone_size: -
v_call: TRBV7-9
d_call: TRBD2
cdr3_aa: CASSLYSGTAGEQYF
cdr3_nt: TGTGCCAGCAGCTTATACAGCGGGACGGCCGGCGAGCAGTACTTC

j_call: TRBJ2-5
clone_size: -
v_call: TRBV7-2
d_call: -
cdr3_aa: CASSGGALQETQYF
cdr3_nt: TGTGCCAGCAGCGGAGGGGCCCTACAAGAGACCCAGTACTTC

j_call: TRBJ1-3
clone_size: many
v_call: TRBV2
d_call: -
cdr3_aa: CASSATQGGNTIYF
cdr3_nt: TGTGCCAGCAGTGCCACACAGGGTGGAAACACCATATATTTT

j_call: TRBJ2-7
clone_size: many
v_call: TRBV28
d_call: TRBD2
cdr3_aa: CASRPPIGGGGVEQYF
cdr3_nt: TGTGCCAGCAGACCCCCCATCGGTGGGGGAGGGGTCGAGCAGTACTTC

j_call: TRBJ1-2
clone_size: many
v_call: TRBV30
d_call: -
cdr3_aa: CAWSQIRGGYTF
cdr3_nt: TGTGCCTGGAGCCAGATTAGAGGAGGCTACACCTTC

j_call: TRBJ1-1
clone_size: many
v_call: TRBV24-1
d_call: -
cdr3_aa: CATSDGVYTEAFF
cdr3_nt: TGTGCCACCAGTGACGGGGTGTACACTGAAGCTTTCTTT

j_call: TRBJ2-2
clone_size: many
v_call: TRBV6-1
d_call: TRBD2
cdr3_aa: CASRGLAEANTGELFF
cdr3_nt: TGTGCCAGCAGGGGACTAGCGGAGGCGAACACCGGGGAGCTGTTTTTT

j_call: TRBJ2-5
clone_size: -
v_call: TRBV15
d_call: -
cdr3_aa: CATSRERGGTQYF
cdr3_nt: TGTGCCACCAGCAGAGAGAGGGGTGGGACCCAGTACTTC

j_call: TRBJ1-1
clone_size: many
v_call: TRBV20-1
d_call: -
cdr3_aa: CSALEQLNTEAFF
cdr3_nt: TGCAGTGCCTTGGAACAGCTGAACACTGAAGCTTTCTTT

j_call: TRBJ1-1
clone_size: -
v_call: TRBV12-3/TRBV12-4
d_call: -
cdr3_aa: CASRIGTSREAFF
cdr3_nt: TGTGCCAGCAGGATAGGTACGAGCCGTGAAGCTTTCTTT

j_call: TRBJ2-2
clone_size: many
v_call: TRBV9
d_call: -
cdr3_aa: CASSVVTAGGELFF
cdr3_nt: TGTGCCAGCAGCGTAGTTACCGCGGGGGGGGAGCTGTTTTTT

j_call: TRBJ1-6
clone_size: many
v_call: TRBV20-1
d_call: -
cdr3_aa: CSAREPSSPLHF
cdr3_nt: TGCAGTGCTAGAGAGCCCTCTTCACCCCTCCACTTT

j_call: TRBJ2-7
clone_size: many
v_call: TRBV20-1
d_call: -
cdr3_aa: CSAKGRGGGEQYF
cdr3_nt: TGCAGTGCTAAGGGGCGGGGAGGTGGGGAGCAGTACTTC

j_call: TRBJ1-6
clone_size: -
v_call: TRBV2
d_call: -
cdr3_aa: CASSPRQFSYNSPLHF
cdr3_nt: TGTGCCAGCAGCCCCCGACAGTTTTCCTATAATTCACCCCTCCACTTT

j_call: TRBJ1-1
clone_size: -
v_call: TRBV6-1
d_call: -
cdr3_aa: CASRSSFGAEAFF
cdr3_nt: TGTGCCAGCAGATCTAGCTTCGGTGCTGAAGCTTTCTTT

j_call: TRBJ1-1
clone_size: -
v_call: TRBV11-3
d_call: -
cdr3_aa: CASSLAGTGRDEAFF
cdr3_nt: TGTGCCAGCAGCTTAGCTGGCACTGGGCGGGATGAAGCTTTCTTT

j_call: TRBJ2-5
clone_size: many
v_call: TRBV28
d_call: -
cdr3_aa: CASSPPGPGEETQYF
cdr3_nt: TGTGCCAGCAGCCCACCCGGGCCAGGGGAGGAGACCCAGTACTTC

j_call: TRBJ2-5
clone_size: -
v_call: TRBV28
d_call: TRBD2
cdr3_aa: CASSFPGSGGETQYF
cdr3_nt: TGTGCCAGCAGTTTCCCGGGATCGGGGGGAGAGACCCAGTACTTC

j_call: TRBJ2-4
clone_size: many
v_call: TRBV20-1
d_call: -
cdr3_aa: CSARPGGRGNIQYF
cdr3_nt: TGCAGTGCCCGACCGGGGGGCCGGGGAAACATTCAGTACTTC

j_call: TRBJ2-5
clone_size: many
v_call: TRBV5-5
d_call: -
cdr3_aa: CASSLRKGETQYF
cdr3_nt: TGTGCCAGCAGCTTGCGGAAAGGGGAGACCCAGTACTTC

j_call: TRBJ1-5
clone_size: many
v_call: TRBV30
d_call: -
cdr3_aa: CAWSVQSQPQHF
cdr3_nt: TGTGCCTGGAGTGTCCAGTCCCAGCCCCAGCATTTT

j_call: TRBJ2-7
clone_size: -
v_call: TRBV28
d_call: -
cdr3_aa: CASSIAAPYEQYF
cdr3_nt: TGTGCCAGCAGTATAGCGGCCCCCTACGAGCAGTACTTC

j_call: TRBJ2-7
clone_size: many
v_call: TRBV29-1
d_call: -
cdr3_aa: CSVPGHTSYEQYF
cdr3_nt: TGCAGCGTTCCGGGACATACCTCCTACGAGCAGTACTTC

j_call: TRBJ2-5
clone_size: many
v_call: TRBV7-8
d_call: -
cdr3_aa: CASIRYREETQYF
cdr3_nt: TGTGCCAGCATTCGTTACAGGGAAGAGACCCAGTACTTC

j_call: TRBJ2-7
clone_size: many
v_call: TRBV10-3
d_call: -
cdr3_aa: CAIGPVGSSYEQYF
cdr3_nt: TGTGCCATCGGACCCGTCGGGAGCTCCTACGAGCAGTACTTC

j_call: TRBJ1-1
clone_size: -
v_call: TRBV24-1
d_call: -
cdr3_aa: CATMKTGLTEAFF
cdr3_nt: TGTGCCACTATGAAAACAGGGTTGACTGAAGCTTTCTTT

j_call: TRBJ2-7
clone_size: -
v_call: TRBV6-1
d_call: TRBD2
cdr3_aa: CASKGTSGNYEQYF
cdr3_nt: TGTGCCAGCAAAGGGACTAGCGGGAACTACGAGCAGTACTTC

j_call: TRBJ2-6
clone_size: many
v_call: TRBV2
d_call: -
cdr3_aa: CASIESSGANVLTF
cdr3_nt: TGTGCCAGCATTGAAAGCTCTGGGGCCAACGTCCTGACTTTC

j_call: TRBJ1-2
clone_size: many
v_call: TRBV12-3/TRBV12-4
d_call: TRBD1
cdr3_aa: CASSLRVQGASYTF
cdr3_nt: TGTGCCAGCAGTTTACGGGTCCAGGGGGCAAGCTACACCTTC

j_call: TRBJ2-5
clone_size: many
v_call: TRBV28
d_call: TRBD1
cdr3_aa: CASSFGTGGIETQYF
cdr3_nt: TGTGCCAGCAGTTTCGGGACAGGGGGCATAGAGACCCAGTACTTC

j_call: TRBJ2-7
clone_size: -
v_call: TRBV6-1
d_call: TRBD2
cdr3_aa: CASSEGTSPQYF
cdr3_nt: TGTGCCAGCAGTGAAGGGACTAGTCCGCAGTACTTC

j_call: TRBJ2-7
clone_size: many
v_call: TRBV28
d_call: -
cdr3_aa: CASKDVGGTYEQYF
cdr3_nt: TGTGCCAGCAAAGACGTCGGCGGGACCTACGAGCAGTACTTC

j_call: TRBJ2-4
clone_size: many
v_call: TRBV27
d_call: -
cdr3_aa: CASSLSFRAQGGGNIQYF
cdr3_nt: TGTGCCAGCAGTTTAAGCTTTCGGGCACAGGGTGGAGGAAACATTCAGTACTTC

j_call: TRBJ2-1
clone_size: many
v_call: TRBV20-1
d_call: -
cdr3_aa: CSAPHRNHEQFF
cdr3_nt: TGCAGTGCACCCCACAGGAACCATGAGCAGTTCTTC

j_call: TRBJ2-2
clone_size: many
v_call: TRBV4-1
d_call: TRBD2
cdr3_aa: CASKVLAVTGELFF
cdr3_nt: TGCGCCAGCAAAGTACTAGCGGTCACCGGGGAGCTGTTTTTT

j_call: TRBJ2-7
clone_size: few
v_call: TRBV28
d_call: TRBD2
cdr3_aa: CASRIAGGSSYEQYF
cdr3_nt: TGTGCCAGCAGAATAGCGGGAGGGAGCTCCTACGAGCAGTACTTC

j_call: TRBJ1-1
clone_size: many
v_call: TRBV30
d_call: -
cdr3_aa: CAWSSWRRGMNTEAFF
cdr3_nt: TGTGCCTGGAGTTCTTGGAGGAGGGGTATGAACACTGAAGCTTTCTTT